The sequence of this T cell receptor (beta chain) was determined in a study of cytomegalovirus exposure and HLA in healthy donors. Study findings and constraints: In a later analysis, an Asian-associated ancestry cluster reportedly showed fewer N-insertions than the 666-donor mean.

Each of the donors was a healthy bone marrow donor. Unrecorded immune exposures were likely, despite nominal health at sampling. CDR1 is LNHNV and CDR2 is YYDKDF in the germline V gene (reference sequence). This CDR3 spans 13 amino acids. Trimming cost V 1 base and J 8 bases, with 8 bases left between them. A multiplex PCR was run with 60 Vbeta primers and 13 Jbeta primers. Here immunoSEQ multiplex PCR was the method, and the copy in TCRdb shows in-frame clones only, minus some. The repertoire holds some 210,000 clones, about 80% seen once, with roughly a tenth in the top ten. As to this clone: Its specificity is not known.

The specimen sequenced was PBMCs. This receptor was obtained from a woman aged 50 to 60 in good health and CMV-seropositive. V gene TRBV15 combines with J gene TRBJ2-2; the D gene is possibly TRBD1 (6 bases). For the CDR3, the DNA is TGTGCCACCAGCAGAGTGGGGGCGGGGGAGCTGTTTTTT. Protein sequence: CATSRVGAGELFF.